Each of the 13 T cell receptor beta chains below was sequenced from the same sample in a study of Ad26.COV2.S vaccination and SARS-CoV-2 variants. Treatment of the sample: around 19 received Ad26.COV2.S at low or high dose, single or two shots; about 5 received placebo; per-sample allocation not given. Sample collection was performed on day 63 after the first vaccine or placebo injection. Some clones are missing from TCRdb's copy, which holds only in-frame ones; the method was immunoSEQ multiplex PCR. The top ten hold approximately 1.9% of the sample, which has more than 300,000 clones, around 84% seen once. The sample in question was peripheral blood, obtained in a trial of Ad26.COV2.S vaccine versus placebo. Every receptor here comes from a person aged 18-65 years who received the Ad26.COV2.S COVID-19 vaccine or a placebo.

The chain carries TRBV7-2 and TRBJ1-5, with 8 bases that match TRBD1. CDR3 length: 17 residues. V dropped 6 bases and J dropped 0; count of bases not matched to a gene: 10. Germline V gene data show CDR1 as SGHTA and CDR2 as FQGNSA. The CDR3 DNA reads TGTGCCAGCAGGGGCGGGACAGGCCTTGATAGCAATCAGCCCCAGCATTTT. Translated: CASRGGTGLDSNQPQHF.

The chain links TRBV3-1 (or the pseudogene TRBV3-2) to TRBJ1-5; no clear D. V lost 3 bases, J lost 3 bases, and 12 bases lay in between. Germline CDR1 reads LGHDT; CDR2 reads YNNKEL (reference sequence). This CDR3 comprises 15 residues. This CDR3 reads CASSHGSGNNQPQHF. CDR3 bases: TGTGCCAGCAGCCATGGTAGCGGAAACAATCAGCCCCAGCATTTT.

V usage is TRBV27 and J usage is TRBJ2-2, with D hard to call. The CDR3 totals 13 residues. V gave up 8 bases and J gave up 3 bases, with 10 bases separating them. From germline, CDR1 is MNHEY and CDR2 SMNVEV (reference sequence). The CDR3 nucleotides are TGTGCCAGCCGCCCGGCGGACACCGGGGAGCTGTTTTTT. Residues: CASRPADTGELFF.

V and J are TRBV5-1 and TRBJ2-5; no reliable D call. V lost 0 bases and J lost 4, with 10 bases in between. The germline gives CDR1 SGHRS, CDR2 YFSETQ. The CDR3 runs 14 residues. CDR3 sequence: CASSLEAQRETQYF. DNA of the CDR3: TGCGCCAGCAGCTTGGAGGCCCAGAGAGAGACCCAGTACTTC.

The V gene is TRBV3-1 (or the pseudogene TRBV3-2), the J gene TRBJ1-5, with 11 nucleotides matching TRBD1. This CDR3 contains 15 residues. V lost 5 bases to trimming and J lost 2 bases; unmatched junction nucleotides: 2. Germline V gives CDR1 LGHDT, CDR2 YNNKEL (reference sequence). CDR3 sequence reads: CASSGTGGGNQPQHF. The CDR3 coding sequence is TGTGCCAGCAGCGGGACAGGGGGTGGCAATCAGCCCCAGCATTTT.

V usage is TRBV29-1 and J usage is TRBJ1-3, with D hard to call. The CDR3 length is 12 residues. The V end lost 7 bases, the J end lost 3 bases, and 10 bases lay between the germline ends. The germline CDR1 and CDR2 sequences are SQVTM and ANQGSEA. DNA of the CDR3: TGCAGCGCTTACTTCTTTGGAAACACCATATATTTT. This codes for CSAYFFGNTIYF.

The rearrangement joins TRBV11-2 to TRBJ2-7, with TRBD1 matching 7 bases. V gave up 5 bases and J gave up 2 bases; unmatched junction bases: 9. Germline values: CDR1 SGHAT, CDR2 FQNNGV. CDR3 size: 15 residues. Written as DNA, the CDR3 is TGTGCCAGCAGCCTAGGGACAGTATCTGCCTACGAGCAGTACTTC. Residues: CASSLGTVSAYEQYF.

This sequence joins TRBV18 and TRBJ1-6; no clear D gene. The germline V and J ends were trimmed by 2 bases and 7 bases, with 9 bases remaining between them. Germline CDR1 KGHSH, CDR2 LQKENI. This CDR3 is 14 amino acids long. The CDR3 nucleotides read TGTGCCAGCTCACCATATCAGTCGAATTCACCCCTCCACTTT. Its translation: CASSPYQSNSPLHF.

This clone was recorded a few times. The chain couples TRBV2 to TRBJ1-3; no clear D gene. The CDR3 spans 11 residues. Germline V gene lookup returns CDR1 SNHLY and CDR2 FYNNEI. The ends were cut back, 9 bases at V and 3 bases at J, with 6 bases in the middle. In nucleotides, the CDR3 is TGTGCCAGTACCATTGGAAACACCATATATTTT. The encoded protein is CASTIGNTIYF.

This chain links TRBV7-2 with TRBJ2-5, with 10 bases matching TRBD1. The V segment lost 5 bases and the J segment 6 bases; nucleotides outside the gene matches: 3. CDR1 and CDR2 (germline): SGHTA, FQGNSA. The CDR3 length is 13 residues. Written as DNA, the CDR3 is TGTGCCAGCAGCCGGGACAGGGGAAAGACCCAGTACTTC. Translating it yields CASSRDRGKTQYF.

CDR3 sequence: CASSVDAGSRSEKLFF. The CDR3 DNA follows: TGTGCCAGCAGCGTCGATGCAGGCAGTAGAAGTGAAAAACTGTTTTTT. The chain couples TRBV9 to TRBJ1-4; D call uncertain. The germline CDR1 and CDR2 sequences are SGDLS and YYNGEE. V lost 2 bases and J 7 bases, leaving 18 bases between the germline ends. This CDR3 spans 16 amino acids.

The chain is built from TRBV23-1 and TRBJ2-7; D possibly corresponds to TRBD1 (6 bases). TRBV23-1 has ORF status, its function being uncertain. This CDR3 is 15 amino acids long. The V and J ends lost 10 bases and 3 bases respectively, with 22 bases between them. This CDR3 reads CAKTSSVRGSYEQYF. The CDR3 DNA sequence: TGCGCCAAAACCTCGTCGGTGAGGGGGAGCTACGAGCAGTACTTC.

This clone was detected many times. The rearrangement uses TRBV7-9 and TRBJ1-1; 8 bases line up with TRBD1. CDR1 is SEHNR and CDR2 is FQNEAQ in the germline V gene (reference sequence). Trimming removed 4 bases from V and 7 bases from J; junction bases left unmatched: 8. This CDR3 contains 14 residues. CDR3 DNA: TGTGCCAGCAGCTCCAACAGGGGGATGGATGAAGCTTTCTTT. This sequence encodes CASSSNRGMDEAFF.